The sequence of this T cell receptor (beta chain) was determined in a study of multiple sclerosis patients with progressive multifocal leukoencephalopathy. Findings and caveats of the study: Expanded clones at PML onset predated and persisted through natalizumab therapy.

Time point indicated: before natalizumab initiation. All patients had prior interferon beta, and all PML patients were female. T0 blood was collected before the first natalizumab infusion. Here immunoSEQ multiplex PCR was the method, and the copy in TCRdb shows in-frame clones only, minus some. The sample comprises roughly 34,000 clones, about 88% of which are singletons, and nearly 1.5% rests with the top ten. Worth noting for this clone: Antigen specificity is unknown.

The V gene's germline CDR1 is SGHRS and CDR2 YFSETQ. Trimming removed 2 bases from V and 3 bases from J, with 12 bases in between. The CDR3 has 14 residues. The chain uses TRBV5-1 and TRBJ2-7; TRBD2 is a possible D gene (6 bases). The sequencing input was PBMCs. The source is a human donor with multiple sclerosis. CDR3 coding DNA: TGCGCCAGCAGCTTAACTACGGGGGTCTACGAGCAGTACTTC. This sequence encodes CASSLTTGVYEQYF.